These T cell receptor beta chains were read from a single sample in a study of cytomegalovirus exposure and HLA in healthy donors. Libraries were prepared by immunoSEQ multiplex PCR; TCRdb keeps only in-frame clonotypes and omits some of them. Of some 180,000 clones detected, 60% to 85% appear once; the ten largest clones hold 2.9%. The sample was PBMCs. These TCRs come from a male donor in good health and CMV-seronegative. The CDR3 runs from the conserved cysteine through the conserved F or W. The D gene is left open where the match is weak. Where a row states a size, it is once, few, many or the class of an expanded clone; other rows omit it.

d_call,j_call,v_call,clone_size,cdr3_nt,cdr3_aa
-,TRBJ2-4,TRBV7-3,-,TGTGCCAGCAGCTCCAGGGGGGATCAAAACATTCAGTACTTC,CASSSRGDQNIQYF
-,TRBJ1-5,TRBV6-1,few,TGTGCCAGCAGTGAAGCTCAGGGGCGCAATCAGCCCCAGCATTTT,CASSEAQGRNQPQHF
TRBD2,TRBJ2-3,TRBV15,-,TGTGCCACCAGCAGGAGAGTACTAGCGTCGTCGGATACGCAGTATTTT,CATSRRVLASSDTQYF
-,TRBJ1-3,TRBV6-6,-,TGTGCCAGCAGTTACTCTAATGAGTTGGGAAACACCATATATTTT,CASSYSNELGNTIYF
TRBD1,TRBJ1-5,TRBV18,-,TGTGCCAGCTCAGCGGACAGGGGGCATCAGCCCCAGCATTTT,CASSADRGHQPQHF
-,TRBJ2-3,TRBV11-3,few,TGTGCCAGCAGCTTAGGGGGCAGGGGCACAGATACGCAGTATTTT,CASSLGGRGTDTQYF
-,TRBJ2-4,TRBV25-1,-,TGTGCCAGCAGTGGCGCGGCGGGGTTCAAAAACATTCAGTACTTC,CASSGAAGFKNIQYF
-,TRBJ2-1,TRBV5-1,-,TGCGCCAGCAGCTTGCGTGGGAGTGAGCAGTTCTTC,CASSLRGSEQFF
-,TRBJ2-7,TRBV28,-,TGTGCCAGCAGTTTATGGGGCCACGAGCAGTACTTC,CASSLWGHEQYF
-,TRBJ2-3,TRBV9,-,TGTGCCAGCAGCGATGAGGGGGGCACAGATACGCAGTATTTT,CASSDEGGTDTQYF
-,TRBJ2-7,TRBV9,-,TGTGCCAGCAGCGGTCGCGGGCCAAGCTACGAGCAGTACTTC,CASSGRGPSYEQYF
-,TRBJ1-1,TRBV5-1,-,TGCGCCAGCAGCCCTCAGGGGAGTCGGACTGAAGCTTTCTTT,CASSPQGSRTEAFF
TRBD2,TRBJ2-1,TRBV6-6,-,TGTGCCATCGTAGCGGGAGGGATAGACAATGAGCAGTTCTTC,CAIVAGGIDNEQFF
TRBD2,TRBJ2-7,TRBV27,-,TGTGCCAGCAGTTTATCGACTGGGACTAGCGGCGAGCAGTACTTC,CASSLSTGTSGEQYF
TRBD2,TRBJ2-1,TRBV6-5,-,TGTGCCAGCAAGGCGGGGGGGGAGTACAATGAGCAGTTCTTC,CASKAGGEYNEQFF
-,TRBJ2-2,TRBV11-3,-,TGTGCCAGCAGGTCCAGAGGCACCGGGGAGCTGTTTTTT,CASRSRGTGELFF
TRBD2,TRBJ2-1,TRBV25-1,-,TGTGCCAGCAGTGGGCGGGGGACGACCTACAATGAGCAGTTCTTC,CASSGRGTTYNEQFF
TRBD1,TRBJ1-2,TRBV19,-,TGTGCCAGTAGTTCTACGGGACAGGGGGCGCGGAGCTATGGCTACACCTTC,CASSSTGQGARSYGYTF
TRBD2,TRBJ2-1,TRBV7-2,few,TGTGCCAGCAGCAATTTAGCGGGAGCTCGACTTCGGCCTGAGCAGTTCTTC,CASSNLAGARLRPEQFF
TRBD2,TRBJ2-1,TRBV10-3,few,TGTGCCACCTATAGCGGGGGACCTCCGTTCTTC,CATYSGGPPFF
TRBD1,TRBJ2-7,TRBV28,-,TGTGCCAGCAGTTGGGGGACAGGACCTTACGAGCAGTACTTC,CASSWGTGPYEQYF
-,TRBJ2-3,TRBV25-1,-,TGTGCCAGCAGGGCAGATGGCACAGATACGCAGTATTTT,CASRADGTDTQYF
TRBD1,TRBJ1-5,TRBV30,-,TGTGCCTGGAGCCAGGGGGGGCCCCAGCATTTT,CAWSQGGPQHF
TRBD2,TRBJ2-3,TRBV11-2,-,TGTGCCAGCAGCTTAGGGGGACTAGCGGGTTCCACAGATACGCAGTATTTT,CASSLGGLAGSTDTQYF
TRBD2,TRBJ2-1,TRBV7-6,few,TGTGCCAGCAGCTTAGGAACAGCGGGATTCAATGAGCAGTTCTTC,CASSLGTAGFNEQFF
-,TRBJ2-3,TRBV28,-,TGTGCCAGCAGTTTTTCGGGGGCAGATACGCAGTATTTT,CASSFSGADTQYF
TRBD1,TRBJ1-4,TRBV30,-,TGTGCCTGGAGTGGGGGGACAGGGGCGGTTGAAAAACTGTTTTTT,CAWSGGTGAVEKLFF
-,TRBJ1-6,TRBV5-6,-,TGTGCCAGCAGCTTACAGGCCAATTCACCCCTCCACTTT,CASSLQANSPLHF
TRBD2,TRBJ2-7,TRBV19,once,TGTGCCAGTAGTAATAGCGGGAGTCCCTACGAGCAGTACTTC,CASSNSGSPYEQYF
TRBD2,TRBJ2-5,TRBV5-1,-,TGCGCCAGCAGCTTTGGCAGGGAGGGGACCCAGTACTTC,CASSFGREGTQYF
-,TRBJ1-3,TRBV6-5,-,TGTGCCAGCAGTTACAGTTGGAGGAGTTCTGGAAACACCATATATTTT,CASSYSWRSSGNTIYF
-,TRBJ1-6,TRBV27,-,TGTGCCAGCAAGTCTTATGAGCGGTCTTTATTGCCCCTCCACTTT,CASKSYERSLLPLHF
TRBD1,TRBJ2-7,TRBV6-1,few,TGTGCCAGCAGTGACCCAGGGGGTCGGGCGAGCTCCTACGAGCAGTACTTC,CASSDPGGRASSYEQYF